This paragraph covers one T cell receptor beta chain sequence. At one end, the junction sequence differs from germline, possibly due to a read error. The V gene's germline CDR1 is SQVTM and CDR2 ANQGSEA. The CDR3 extends over 13 amino acids. These data belong to a study of cytomegalovirus exposure and HLA in healthy donors. PCR amplification relied on 60 Vbeta primers (plus 13 Jbeta primers). This table comes from immunoSEQ multiplex PCR, and its TCRdb copy is limited to in-frame clones, with some not included. The sample includes around 94,000 clones, around 69% of them seen just once. The rearrangement uses TRBV29-1 and TRBJ2-5; D is possibly TRBD1 (6 bases). This clonotype originated in a woman aged 55 to 70 in good health and CMV-seropositive. Sequencing used PBMCs. The CDR3 sequence: CSAETNRVKTQYF. CDR3 in DNA: TGCAGCGCTGAAACAAACAGGGTAAAGACCCAGTACTTC.